This T cell receptor (beta chain) was sequenced in a study of beta chain features in type 1 diabetes. Study overall: Age, gender and cell yields were alike across patients and healthy donors. Findings of the study overall: Within the patient group, naive, central memory and Treg TCRB repertoires appeared more similar to each other than within healthy donors. Within each of all four CD4+ subsets, Type 1 diabetes patients had TCRB CDR3s that were moderately but significantly shorter.

With regard to this clone: Its antigen is not identified.

Each of the CD4+ naive, central memory, regulatory and stem cell-like memory populations was sorted via CD45RO/CCR7/CD25/CD127/CD95/CD27. Expressed TCRB transcripts got sequenced, as all isolated RNA was reverse transcribed. Assay: immunoSEQ multiplex PCR; the TCRdb copy retains only in-frame clones and omits some. The table records hundreds of thousands of clones, over 12% of them present only once. The CDR3 totals 14 residues. The germline gives CDR1 SGDLS, CDR2 YYNGEE. J gave up 10 bases and V 3 bases, and 9 bases lay outside the gene matches. The clonotype was recovered from a man younger than 35 with type 1 diabetes. The V call is TRBV9, the J call TRBJ1-5; 8 bases fit TRBD1. Specimen: naive CD4+ T cells from blood. The CDR3 bases are TGTGCCAGCAGCGGAGGACAGGGTTCACGCCCCCAGCATTTT. This sequence encodes CASSGGQGSRPQHF.